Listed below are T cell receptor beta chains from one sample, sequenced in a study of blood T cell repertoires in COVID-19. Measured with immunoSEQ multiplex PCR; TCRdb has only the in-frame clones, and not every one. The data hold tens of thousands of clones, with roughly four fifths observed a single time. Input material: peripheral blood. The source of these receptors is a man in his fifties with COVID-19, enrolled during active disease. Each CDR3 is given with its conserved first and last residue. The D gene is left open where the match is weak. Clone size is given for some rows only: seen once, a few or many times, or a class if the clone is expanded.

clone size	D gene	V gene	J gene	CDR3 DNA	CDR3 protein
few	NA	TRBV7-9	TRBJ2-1	TGTGCCAGCAGCTTAGGCGTCCCACCCCATGAGCAGTTCTTC	CASSLGVPPHEQFF
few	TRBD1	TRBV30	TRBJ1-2	TGTGCCTGGTCAGGGGGACTCTATGGCTACACCTTC	CAWSGGLYGYTF
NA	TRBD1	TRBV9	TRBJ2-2	TGTGCCAGCAGCGTCGGACAGGGCCACACCGGGGAGCTGTTTTTT	CASSVGQGHTGELFF
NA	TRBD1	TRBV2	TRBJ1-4	TGTGCCAGCAAAGGGGACAGGGCCCTAGAAAAACTGTTTTTT	CASKGDRALEKLFF
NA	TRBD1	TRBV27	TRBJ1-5	TGTGCCAGCAGGGTAACGGGACAGGGGATTTGGCAGCCCCAGCATTTT	CASRVTGQGIWQPQHF
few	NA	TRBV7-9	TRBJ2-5	TGTGCCAGCAGCAGGCGGAGGCTAGCGATAGGGGAGACCCAGTACTTC	CASSRRRLAIGETQYF
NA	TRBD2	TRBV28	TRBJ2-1	TGTGCCAGCAGTCGCCGACTAGCGGGTATTTACAATGAGCAGTTCTTC	CASSRRLAGIYNEQFF
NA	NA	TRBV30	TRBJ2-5	TGTGCCTGGTACTGGGGAGGGACCCAGTACTTC	CAWYWGGTQYF
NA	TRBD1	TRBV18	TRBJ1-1	TGTGCCAGCTCCCGTCAAGGGGACAGGAACACTGAAGCTTTCTTT	CASSRQGDRNTEAFF
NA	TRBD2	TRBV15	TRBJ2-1	TGTGCCACCAGCAGAGTGTCTAGCGGGAGTGGAGGTGAGCAGTTCTTC	CATSRVSSGSGGEQFF
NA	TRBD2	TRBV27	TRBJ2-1	TGTGCCAGCAGTTTCCTAGCGGATTACAATGAGCAGTTCTTC	CASSFLADYNEQFF
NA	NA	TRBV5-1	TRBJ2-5	TGCGCCAGCAGCTTGGGCGGGGAAGAGACCCAGTACTTC	CASSLGGEETQYF
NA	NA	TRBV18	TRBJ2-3	TGTGCCAGCTCACCACCGAGCATCAGGCCCACAGATACGCAGTATTTT	CASSPPSIRPTDTQYF
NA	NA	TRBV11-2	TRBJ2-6	TGTGCCAGCAGCTTGGGGGGCTCTGGGGCCAACGTCCTGACTTTC	CASSLGGSGANVLTF
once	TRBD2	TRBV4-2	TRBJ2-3	TGTGCCAGCAGCCAACTCGGGAGGGTAGGAGATACGCAGTATTTT	CASSQLGRVGDTQYF
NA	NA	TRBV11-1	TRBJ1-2	TGTGCCAGCAGCTTAGGGCCAGAATATGGCTACACCTTC	CASSLGPEYGYTF
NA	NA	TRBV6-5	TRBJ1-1	TGTGCCAGCAGGAGACAGCTGAACACTGAAGCTTTCTTT	CASRRQLNTEAFF
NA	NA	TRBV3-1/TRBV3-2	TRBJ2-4	TGTGCCAGCAGCCCTCGACAGACCAAAAACATTCAGTACTTC	CASSPRQTKNIQYF
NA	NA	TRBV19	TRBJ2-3	TGTGCCAGTCGGGTCATCGGGACAGATACGCAGTATTTT	CASRVIGTDTQYF
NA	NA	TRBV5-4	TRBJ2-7	TGTGCCAGCAGCTTGAGCCCCGGGGTGGGTGAGCAGTACTTC	CASSLSPGVGEQYF
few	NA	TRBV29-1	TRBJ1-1	TGCAGCGGGGTTCTCAGGGGCGGAGGCACTGAAGCTTTCTTT	CSGVLRGGGTEAFF
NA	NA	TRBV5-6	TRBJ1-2	TGTGCCAGCAGCTTGTCGGGGGGCGCGGGCTTTAACTATGGCTACACCTTC	CASSLSGGAGFNYGYTF
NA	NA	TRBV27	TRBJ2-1	TGTGCCAGCAGACGTAGCGGAAGCTCCTACAATGAGCAGTTCTTC	CASRRSGSSYNEQFF
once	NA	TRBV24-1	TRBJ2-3	TGTGCCACCAGTGATAGGGGCGGCAGTTCGGGAGATACGCAGTATTTT	CATSDRGGSSGDTQYF
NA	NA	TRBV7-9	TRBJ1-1	TGTGCCAGCAGCTTGCGACGGGATGCCACTGAAGCTTTCTTT	CASSLRRDATEAFF
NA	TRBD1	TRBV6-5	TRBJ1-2	TGTGCCAGCAGTACCGGGACAGGGAGGCCCTACACCTTC	CASSTGTGRPYTF
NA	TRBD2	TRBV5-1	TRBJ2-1	TGCGCCAGCAGCAACCTAGCTGCGGGAGAGTACAATGAGCAGTTCTTC	CASSNLAAGEYNEQFF
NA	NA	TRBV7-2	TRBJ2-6	TGTGCCAGCAGTTATGGGGCCAACGTCCTGACTTTC	CASSYGANVLTF
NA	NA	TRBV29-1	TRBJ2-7	TGCAGCGTTCGAAAGGGAGAATACGAGCAGTACTTC	CSVRKGEYEQYF
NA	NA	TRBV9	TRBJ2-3	TGTGCCAGCAGCGTCGAGGGAGCCTGCACAGATACGCAGTATTTT	CASSVEGACTDTQYF
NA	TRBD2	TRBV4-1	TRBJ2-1	TGCGCCAGCAGCGAGAGGAGCGGGAGTTTCTACAATGAGCAGTTCTTC	CASSERSGSFYNEQFF
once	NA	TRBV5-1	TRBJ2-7	TGCGCCAGCAGCTTGGACCGGGACGAGCAGTACTTC	CASSLDRDEQYF
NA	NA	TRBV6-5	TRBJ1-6	TGTGCCAGCAGTTACGAATTTACAGGGACGGGATCACCCCTCCACTTT	CASSYEFTGTGSPLHF
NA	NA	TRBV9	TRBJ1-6	TGTGCCAGCAGCGGGACTGGGGGGGCTACGAGTTCACCCCTCCACTTT	CASSGTGGATSSPLHF
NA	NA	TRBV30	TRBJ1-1	TGTGCCTGGAACCGGCCGGGCACTGAAGCTTTCTTT	CAWNRPGTEAFF
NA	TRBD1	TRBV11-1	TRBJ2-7	TGTGCCAGCAGCTTAGCGGGACAGGACTCCTACGAGCAGTACTTC	CASSLAGQDSYEQYF
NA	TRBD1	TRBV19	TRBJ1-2	TGTGCCAGTATTCCACGACAGGGAAACTATGGCTACACCTTC	CASIPRQGNYGYTF
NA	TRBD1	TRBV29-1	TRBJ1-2	TGCAGCGTTGAAGATCTTAGGACAGGGGTTTATGGCTACACCTTC	CSVEDLRTGVYGYTF
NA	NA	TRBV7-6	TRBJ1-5	TGTGCCAGCAGCTCCGGATACGGATCACAGGGGCCCCAGCATTTT	CASSSGYGSQGPQHF
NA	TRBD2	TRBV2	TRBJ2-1	TGTGCCAGCACCTTCCTAGCGGGAGGTCTCGATGAGCAGTTCTTC	CASTFLAGGLDEQFF
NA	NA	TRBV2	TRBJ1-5	TGTGCCAGCAAGGCGGAGGGCAATCAGCCCCAGCATTTT	CASKAEGNQPQHF
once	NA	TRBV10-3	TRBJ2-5	TGTGCCATCACCCAGGACTCCCAAGAGACCCAGTACTTC	CAITQDSQETQYF
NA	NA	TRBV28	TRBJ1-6	TGTGCCAGCAGTTTGTCCCGTAATTCACCCCTCCACTTT	CASSLSRNSPLHF
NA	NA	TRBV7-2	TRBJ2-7	TGTGCCAGCAGCTTTGAGGGATTATCCTACGAGCAGTACTTC	CASSFEGLSYEQYF
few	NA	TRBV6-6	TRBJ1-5	TGTGCCAGCACCCCAGGCCGAAGGCAGCCCCAGCATTTT	CASTPGRRQPQHF
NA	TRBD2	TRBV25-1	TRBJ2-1	TGTGCCAGCAGTGGACAAGGGCCAGCGGGAGGGGACTACAATGAGCAGTTCTTC	CASSGQGPAGGDYNEQFF
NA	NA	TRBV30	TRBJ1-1	TGTGCCTGGAGTGTTGAATGGCTGCGGAGGGGCGATGCTTTCTTT	CAWSVEWLRRGDAFF
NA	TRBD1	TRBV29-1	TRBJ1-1	TGCAGCGTTACTGGACAGGGCAACACTGAAGCTTTCTTT	CSVTGQGNTEAFF
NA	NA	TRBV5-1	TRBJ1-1	TGCGCCAGCAGCTTGTTATTTTGGAGCACTGAAGCTTTCTTT	CASSLLFWSTEAFF
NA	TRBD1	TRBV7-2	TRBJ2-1	TGTGCCAGCAGCTCGGGACAGTTGGATGAGCAGTTCTTC	CASSSGQLDEQFF
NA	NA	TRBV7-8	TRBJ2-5	TGTGCCAGCAGCTTAAAACCGGGAGAGACCCAGTACTTC	CASSLKPGETQYF
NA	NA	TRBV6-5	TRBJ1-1	TGTGCCAGCACTAGTCACGGCAGCTTGAACACTGAAGCTTTCTTT	CASTSHGSLNTEAFF
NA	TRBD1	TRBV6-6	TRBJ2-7	TGTGCCAGCAGTTCCCCTTTGACAGGGATCTCCTACGAGCAGTACTTC	CASSSPLTGISYEQYF